This T cell receptor beta chain emerged from a study of blood T cells in healthy people across ages. The germline V gene encodes CDR1 MDHEN and CDR2 SYDVKM. The CDR3 is 20 residues long. V shed 3 bases, J shed 5 bases, and the junction held 21 bases outside the gene matches. This clonotype was seen more than once but under ten times. Then a second PCR, running about 7 to 11 cycles, was carried out with a sample-barcoded 5' primer and a J-beta primer mix. TCRdb reprocessed the 5' RACE reads via MiXCR and lists one record per CDR3 protein. The sample gives approximately 800,000 distinct CDR3 sequences, more than 20% of which show up once; approximately 4% is in the top ten. The data were also submitted as part of a second study, on T cells of mothers and their children.

The J gene is TRBJ2-1, the V gene TRBV28; 8 bases are shared with TRBD2. The TCR was taken from a boy younger than 18 in good health. The sequencing input was blood. The CDR3 coding sequence is TGTGCCAGCAGTTTCACTTGGACCCGACTGGGACTAGAGTCCAACAATGAGCAGTTCTTC. This codes for CASSFTWTRLGLESNNEQFF.